Reported below is one T cell receptor (beta chain). The clone's antigen remains unknown. An end of the junction does not agree with germline; a read error may underlie this. At one collaborating source in Seattle, patients were enrolled during active infection and were followed longitudinally through the course of disease. Collaborating institutions collected whole blood in K2EDTA tubes following their own protocols. For TCRbeta analysis, collaborators shipped samples in one of three forms: frozen whole blood, isolated PBMCs, or DNA extracted from either of those sample types. These data come from a study of blood T cell repertoires in COVID-19 (dated by TCRdb to 2018 to 2020). In the study overall: Samples from collaborators originated in the United States, Italy and Spain and spanned both the acute and convalescent phases of COVID-19. The repertoires were released in a freely available public database intended as a resource for research on the immune response to SARS-CoV-2. Samples were obtained from the ongoing ImmuneRACE study (first 160 participants) and from 1,200 or so subjects provided by 6 global collaborators. Nearly every sample came with metadata listing a de-identified subject ID, COVID-19 status, age in years and sex. The material from the prospective study consisted of cDNA or gDNA derived from T cells, B-cell-depleted T cells, or PBMCs. Deeply sampled blood TCRbeta repertoires from subjects exposed to, actively infected with, or recovered from COVID-19 were included in the dataset. HLA class I and class II types, where available, came from metadata supplied by the sample provider rather than from assay-based typing.

The immunoSEQ Assay, a bias-controlled multiplex PCR, was used to amplify TCRbeta CDR3 regions from genomic DNA. As for the original processing: Nucleated cell counts per sample were estimated from amplification of reference gene primers within the assay. To quantify the absolute abundance of each unique TCRbeta CDR3 rearrangement, sequence reads were collapsed and filtered. Productive Simpson clonality was computed per sample as the square root of Simpson's diversity index over productive rearrangements. What TCRdb holds here is the immuneACCESS table cut down to in-frame rearrangements. Part of the clones is not present; checked against another copy, under half of the missing clones reflect an unresolved V gene, and the others are unexplained. The V and J calls and clone size come from that table; D and trimming were worked out from the DNA. The sample records about 170,000 clones, approximately 86% of which are singletons. The top ten hold about 8.1% of the sample.

What the study reported, not specific to this receptor: How much clinical and demographic metadata was included differed by source and by participant, and the metadata was provided uncurated.

The sample was peripheral blood. The TCR sequence derives from a woman over 75 with COVID-19, enrolled during active disease.

Here the CDR3 is given as CARRGRGGNYGYTF. The DNA is as follows: TGTGCCCGTAGAGGGCGGGGGGGCAACTATGGCTACACCTTC. The chain is encoded by TRBV19 joined to TRBJ1-2, with TRBD1 perhaps the D gene, on 6 matching bases. From the germline V gene (reference sequence), CDR1 is LNHDA and CDR2 is SQIVND. Counted from cysteine to phenylalanine, this CDR3 has 14 amino acids. Here the CDR3 DNA is all that survives: 42 bases in frame from base 1.